These T cell receptor beta chains were read from a single sample in a study of PD-L1 blockade in urothelial cancer. The table came from immunoSEQ multiplex PCR; TCRdb's copy has only in-frame clones and leaves some out. The table shows 33,000 or so clones, with over 75% occurring only once. The material sequenced was PBMCs, taken around atezolizumab (anti-PD-L1) treatment. Receptors were obtained from a man in his 70s with urothelial cancer. The CDR3 runs from the conserved cysteine through the conserved F or W. D genes are given only for firm matches. Expanded clones are given a class, and other clones once, few, many or no size at all.

v_call: TRBV6-5
j_call: TRBJ2-7
clone_size: .
d_call: TRBD1
cdr3_aa: CASSRTGQASYEQYF
cdr3_nt: TGTGCCAGCAGTCGGACAGGGCAGGCCTCCTACGAGCAGTACTTC

v_call: TRBV2
j_call: TRBJ2-7
clone_size: once
d_call: .
cdr3_aa: CASSETVVREQYF
cdr3_nt: TGTGCCAGCAGTGAAACTGTGGTTCGCGAGCAGTACTTC

v_call: TRBV20-1
j_call: TRBJ2-1
clone_size: .
d_call: .
cdr3_aa: CSASSRNEQFF
cdr3_nt: TGCAGTGCTAGCTCCCGGAATGAGCAGTTCTTC

v_call: TRBV9
j_call: TRBJ2-5
clone_size: .
d_call: .
cdr3_aa: CASSVREGVETQYF
cdr3_nt: TGTGCCAGCAGCGTAAGGGAGGGGGTTGAGACCCAGTACTTC

v_call: TRBV6-1
j_call: TRBJ2-2
clone_size: .
d_call: TRBD1
cdr3_aa: CASSDRDRTTGELFF
cdr3_nt: TGTGCCAGCAGTGATAGGGACAGGACCACCGGGGAGCTGTTTTTT

v_call: TRBV10-2
j_call: TRBJ1-5
clone_size: few
d_call: .
cdr3_aa: CASSESNGYQPQHF
cdr3_nt: TGCGCCAGCAGTGAGTCGAACGGGTATCAGCCCCAGCATTTT

v_call: TRBV28
j_call: TRBJ2-2
clone_size: few
d_call: TRBD2
cdr3_aa: CASSPLTSGRPGELFF
cdr3_nt: TGTGCCAGCAGTCCTTTGACTAGCGGGAGACCCGGGGAGCTGTTTTTT

v_call: TRBV5-6
j_call: TRBJ1-4
clone_size: .
d_call: TRBD1
cdr3_aa: CASSLQGAGEKLFF
cdr3_nt: TGTGCCAGCAGCTTGCAGGGGGCGGGAGAAAAACTGTTTTTT

v_call: TRBV9
j_call: TRBJ2-2
clone_size: once
d_call: TRBD2
cdr3_aa: CASSPRLAVYTGELFF
cdr3_nt: TGTGCCAGCAGCCCGCGACTAGCGGTATACACCGGGGAGCTGTTTTTT

v_call: TRBV12-5
j_call: TRBJ2-2
clone_size: .
d_call: .
cdr3_aa: CASGLGPGELFF
cdr3_nt: TGTGCTAGTGGTTTGGGGCCTGGGGAGCTGTTTTTT

v_call: TRBV19
j_call: TRBJ2-1
clone_size: .
d_call: TRBD1
cdr3_aa: CASTGTGFLDEQFF
cdr3_nt: TGTGCCAGCACCGGGACAGGGTTTCTCGATGAGCAGTTCTTC

v_call: TRBV5-1
j_call: TRBJ2-7
clone_size: .
d_call: TRBD1
cdr3_aa: CASSPGTGSYEQYF
cdr3_nt: TGCGCCAGCAGCCCCGGGACAGGGTCTTACGAGCAGTACTTC

v_call: TRBV7-2
j_call: TRBJ2-1
clone_size: .
d_call: TRBD2
cdr3_aa: CASRRLAGGTAEQFF
cdr3_nt: TGTGCCAGCAGACGACTAGCGGGAGGTACGGCTGAGCAGTTCTTC

v_call: TRBV10-3
j_call: TRBJ1-1
clone_size: .
d_call: .
cdr3_aa: CAISGPGGTEAFF
cdr3_nt: TGTGCCATCAGTGGTCCCGGCGGCACTGAAGCTTTCTTT

v_call: TRBV5-4
j_call: TRBJ2-2
clone_size: .
d_call: TRBD2
cdr3_aa: CASSPPTSGKNTGELFF
cdr3_nt: TGTGCCAGCAGCCCTCCGACTAGCGGGAAAAACACCGGGGAGCTGTTTTTT

v_call: TRBV18
j_call: TRBJ2-2
clone_size: .
d_call: TRBD1
cdr3_aa: CASSGQARGTGELFF
cdr3_nt: TGTGCCAGCTCGGGACAGGCGAGGGGCACCGGGGAGCTGTTTTTT

v_call: TRBV4-3
j_call: TRBJ1-3
clone_size: .
d_call: TRBD1
cdr3_aa: CASSRIQGSGNTIYF
cdr3_nt: TGCGCCAGCAGCCGCATACAGGGGTCCGGAAACACCATATATTTT

v_call: TRBV7-7
j_call: TRBJ1-4
clone_size: .
d_call: TRBD1
cdr3_aa: CASSASDRVNEKLFF
cdr3_nt: TGTGCCAGCAGCGCCTCGGACAGGGTCAATGAAAAACTGTTTTTT

v_call: TRBV19
j_call: TRBJ2-5
clone_size: .
d_call: TRBD1
cdr3_aa: CASSRDRVETQYF
cdr3_nt: TGTGCCAGTAGTCGGGACAGGGTGGAGACCCAGTACTTC

v_call: TRBV28
j_call: TRBJ1-5
clone_size: .
d_call: TRBD1
cdr3_aa: CASRSTGTGVGGVTSNQPQHF
cdr3_nt: TGTGCCAGCAGATCTACCGGGACAGGGGTTGGCGGGGTTACGAGCAATCAGCCCCAGCATTTT

v_call: TRBV10-3
j_call: TRBJ1-6
clone_size: .
d_call: .
cdr3_aa: CAISGGDSRRDNSPLHF
cdr3_nt: TGTGCCATCAGTGGGGGGGACTCCCGTCGGGATAATTCACCCCTCCACTTT

v_call: TRBV9
j_call: TRBJ1-2
clone_size: .
d_call: TRBD1
cdr3_aa: CASSVAGQGYGYTF
cdr3_nt: TGTGCCAGCAGCGTGGCGGGACAGGGCTATGGCTACACCTTC

v_call: TRBV7-3
j_call: TRBJ2-2
clone_size: .
d_call: TRBD2
cdr3_aa: CASSPRIAGGLPGELFF
cdr3_nt: TGTGCCAGCAGCCCCCGGATAGCGGGAGGACTGCCCGGGGAGCTGTTTTTT

v_call: TRBV7-2
j_call: TRBJ1-1
clone_size: .
d_call: .
cdr3_aa: CASSQRGGGNTEAFF
cdr3_nt: TGTGCCAGCAGCCAACGGGGGGGCGGGAACACTGAAGCTTTCTTT

v_call: TRBV15
j_call: TRBJ2-3
clone_size: few
d_call: .
cdr3_aa: CATSREGRLTDTQYF
cdr3_nt: TGTGCCACCAGCAGAGAGGGGCGGCTCACAGATACGCAGTATTTT

v_call: TRBV7-6
j_call: TRBJ2-7
clone_size: .
d_call: TRBD2
cdr3_aa: CASSPWTSGRPSYEQYF
cdr3_nt: TGTGCCAGCAGCCCCTGGACTAGCGGGAGGCCTTCCTACGAGCAGTACTTC

v_call: TRBV2
j_call: TRBJ1-2
clone_size: .
d_call: .
cdr3_aa: CASRLAEGGTGGYTF
cdr3_nt: TGTGCCAGCAGGCTCGCAGAGGGAGGGACGGGTGGCTACACCTTC

v_call: TRBV19
j_call: TRBJ1-2
clone_size: few
d_call: TRBD1
cdr3_aa: CASSTTAGTGLSGYTF
cdr3_nt: TGTGCCAGTAGTACCACCGCCGGGACAGGGTTAAGTGGCTACACCTTC

v_call: TRBV5-8
j_call: TRBJ2-7
clone_size: .
d_call: TRBD1
cdr3_aa: CASSLGYRDRGINEQYF
cdr3_nt: TGTGCCAGCAGCTTGGGATACCGGGACAGGGGCATCAACGAGCAGTACTTC

v_call: TRBV19
j_call: TRBJ1-5
clone_size: .
d_call: .
cdr3_aa: CASSIRSAGEQPQHF
cdr3_nt: TGTGCCAGTAGTATTAGGTCCGCAGGGGAACAGCCCCAGCATTTT

v_call: TRBV5-1
j_call: TRBJ1-1
clone_size: .
d_call: TRBD1
cdr3_aa: CASSYTGETEAFF
cdr3_nt: TGCGCCAGCAGCTACACAGGGGAAACTGAAGCTTTCTTT

v_call: TRBV29-1
j_call: TRBJ2-4
clone_size: .
d_call: TRBD1
cdr3_aa: CSVEPGQGKNIQYF
cdr3_nt: TGCAGCGTCGAGCCGGGACAGGGCAAAAACATTCAGTACTTC

v_call: TRBV14
j_call: TRBJ2-1
clone_size: .
d_call: .
cdr3_aa: CASSPIGGSYNEQFF
cdr3_nt: TGTGCCAGCAGCCCTATCGGGGGCTCCTACAATGAGCAGTTCTTC

v_call: TRBV19
j_call: TRBJ2-3
clone_size: .
d_call: .
cdr3_aa: CASSPLAGSSTDTQYF
cdr3_nt: TGTGCCAGTAGTCCCCTCGCGGGCTCTAGCACAGATACGCAGTATTTT

v_call: TRBV6-6
j_call: TRBJ2-1
clone_size: once
d_call: TRBD2
cdr3_aa: CASSYSLTSGISLGFF
cdr3_nt: TGTGCCAGCAGTTACTCTTTGACTAGCGGGATTAGTTTGGGGTTCTTC

v_call: TRBV4-3
j_call: TRBJ2-7
clone_size: .
d_call: .
cdr3_aa: CASSQGGVRGEQYF
cdr3_nt: TGCGCCAGCAGCCAAGGGGGGGTCCGGGGCGAGCAGTACTTC

v_call: TRBV25-1
j_call: TRBJ2-7
clone_size: few
d_call: TRBD1
cdr3_aa: CAGRDRAGEQYF
cdr3_nt: TGTGCCGGTCGGGACAGGGCTGGCGAGCAGTACTTC

v_call: TRBV7-8
j_call: TRBJ1-1
clone_size: .
d_call: TRBD1
cdr3_aa: CASKGDRGRNTEAFF
cdr3_nt: TGTGCCAGCAAAGGGGACAGGGGAAGGAACACTGAAGCTTTCTTT

v_call: TRBV4-1
j_call: TRBJ2-1
clone_size: .
d_call: TRBD2
cdr3_aa: CASSPPGAGGHNEQFF
cdr3_nt: TGCGCCAGCAGCCCCCCGGGAGCGGGAGGCCACAATGAGCAGTTCTTC

v_call: TRBV28
j_call: TRBJ1-1
clone_size: .
d_call: TRBD1
cdr3_aa: CASSHPAGTGGGNTEAFF
cdr3_nt: TGTGCCAGCAGTCACCCCGCCGGGACAGGGGGCGGGAACACTGAAGCTTTCTTT

v_call: TRBV4-2
j_call: TRBJ2-7
clone_size: .
d_call: TRBD2
cdr3_aa: CASSHLRGLAGTYEQYF
cdr3_nt: TGTGCCAGCAGCCACCTCCGAGGACTAGCGGGAACCTACGAGCAGTACTTC

v_call: TRBV9
j_call: TRBJ1-1
clone_size: few
d_call: .
cdr3_aa: CASSVVAGTNTEAFF
cdr3_nt: TGTGCCAGCAGCGTAGTAGCGGGTACGAACACTGAAGCTTTCTTT

v_call: TRBV5-6
j_call: TRBJ1-5
clone_size: .
d_call: TRBD1
cdr3_aa: CASSPGTGSNQPQHF
cdr3_nt: TGTGCCAGCAGCCCGGGGACAGGGTCGAATCAGCCCCAGCATTTT

v_call: TRBV18
j_call: TRBJ2-1
clone_size: .
d_call: .
cdr3_aa: CASSPQGAQFF
cdr3_nt: TGTGCCAGCTCACCCCAGGGTGCCCAGTTCTTC